Below are 9 T cell receptor beta chains sequenced from a single sample in a study of T-cell memory formation after mild COVID-19. TCRdb called the 5' RACE reads again in MiXCR, with one record for every CDR3 protein. The sample includes about 350,000 distinct CDR3 sequences, roughly 13% of them seen just once. Sequences were obtained from PBMCs or a T cell subset sorted from them (not recorded which). These receptors were obtained from a man younger than 35 who had mild COVID-19 (a few samples of this study predate the infection). Cell type and time point are not known.

The chain links TRBV7-2 to TRBJ2-7; D remains ambiguous. The CDR3 has 14 residues. Trimming removed 2 bases at V and 6 bases at J, with 14 bases between. Germline V lookup: CDR1 SGHTA, CDR2 FQGNSA. The CDR3 here is CASSLRPDPAEQYF. The CDR3, as DNA: TGTGCCAGCAGCTTACGGCCGGACCCTGCCGAGCAGTACTTC. The variable domain in full, with the rest retrieved from reference TRBV7-2 and TRBJ2-7, is GAGVSQSPSNKVTEKGKDVELRCDPISGHTALYWYRQSLGQGLEFLIYFQGNSAPDKSGLPSDRFSAERTGGSVSTLTIQRTQQEDSAVYLCASSLRPDPAEQYFGPGTRLTVT.

This clonotype was counted at least ten times. This sequence joins TRBV6-6 and TRBJ2-4, with 9 bases aligning to TRBD1. The V gene end was trimmed by 5 bases and the J gene end by 8 bases; junction bases not matched to a gene: 4. The CDR3 is 13 residues long. Germline V gene data show CDR1 as MNHNY and CDR2 as SVGAGI (reference sequence). The CDR3 DNA reads as TGTGCCAGCAGTCCGGGACAGGGTTACATTCAGTACTTC. As protein: CASSPGQGYIQYF.

This clonotype was picked up a small number of times. The chain combines TRBV7-2 with TRBJ2-7, with 7 nucleotides matching TRBD2. The germline gives CDR1 SGHTA, CDR2 FQGNSA. V trimming: 6 bases; J trimming: 1 base; junction bases outside the gene matches: 12. The CDR3 contains 16 residues. The CDR3 DNA reads TGTGCCAGCAGTCCACGGGCCGCTAGCGGATCCTACGAGCAGTACTTC. Translated: CASSPRAASGSYEQYF.

The rearrangement links TRBV6-2 or TRBV6-3 to TRBJ1-1, with 8 bases identical to TRBD1. From germline, CDR1 is MNHEY and CDR2 SVGEGT. The CDR3 has 18 residues. J gave up 2 bases and V 0 bases, and 11 bases lay outside the gene matches. The CDR3 loop reads CASSYSIMQGAINTEAFF. The DNA of the CDR3 is TGTGCCAGCAGTTACTCGATTATGCAGGGGGCGATTAACACTGAAGCTTTCTTT.

The CDR3 coding sequence is TGCAGCGTTGGATCCGCAGAGAGCAGTCCGGGCGAGCAGTACTTC. It translates to CSVGSAESSPGEQYF. V is TRBV29-1 and J is TRBJ2-7, with D hard to call. Per the germline V gene, CDR1 is SQVTM and CDR2 is ANQGSEA. This CDR3 contains 15 residues. V lost 4 bases to trimming and J lost 6 bases, with 22 bases between them.

The chain links TRBV20-1 to TRBJ1-1; D is unresolved. CDR1 and CDR2 (germline): DFQATT, SNEGSKA (reference sequence). The V and J ends lost 0 bases and 1 base respectively, with 9 bases between them. This CDR3 comprises 14 residues. CDR3 coding DNA: TGCAGTGCTAGAGATCACCGTGAGAACACTGAAGCTTTCTTT. Its protein is CSARDHRENTEAFF.

This sequence joins TRBV4-1 and TRBJ2-2; 10 positions agree with TRBD1. CDR3 length equals 15 residues. Germline V gene data show CDR1 as MGHRA and CDR2 as YSYEKL. V dropped 4 bases and J dropped 5; count of bases not matched to a gene: 4. CDR3 protein: CASSLWTGGTGELFF. In nucleotides, the CDR3 is TGCGCCAGCAGCCTCTGGACAGGGGGTACCGGGGAGCTGTTTTTT.

This clonotype was seen ten or more times. The chain uses TRBV5-1 and TRBJ2-2, with 8 bases that match TRBD1. In germline, CDR1 is SGHRS, CDR2 YFSETQ. The CDR3 is 13 amino acids. The V and J ends lost 4 bases and 6 bases, in that order; junction bases with no gene match: 2. CDR3 amino acids: CASSVQGAGELFF. The CDR3 DNA is TGCGCCAGCAGCGTACAGGGGGCCGGGGAGCTGTTTTTT.

This clonotype has just a few counts. The chain couples TRBV21-1 to TRBJ2-1; the table assigns TRBD1, which was not confirmed against the DNA. TRBV21-1 is tagged as a pseudogene. The CDR3 spans 13 residues. The CDR3 here is CASTLRGPNEQFF. DNA of the CDR3: TGTGCCAGCACCCTAAGGGGGCCCAATGAGCAGTTCTTC.